The rows below give T cell receptor beta chains drawn from one sample of a study of T cell responses to AZD1222 COVID-19 vaccine. Here immunoSEQ multiplex PCR was the method, and the copy in TCRdb shows in-frame clones only, minus some. Among about 130,000 clones listed, approximately 94% were seen once. The material sequenced was peripheral blood, taken on day 0 of AZD1222 vaccination. The receptors derive from an adult in good health. Each CDR3 is given without its conserved first and last residue. The order of the fields is V gene, D gene, J gene, CDR3 protein. The D gene is left open where the match is weak.

V: TRBV4-1
D: -
J: TRBJ1-2
CDR3: ASSQGRPTQAIPRNYGCT

V: TRBV18
D: -
J: TRBJ2-7
CDR3: ASSSQGGEQY

V: TRBV27
D: -
J: TRBJ2-7
CDR3: ASSLIPPEFYEQY

V: TRBV3-1/TRBV3-2
D: TRBD2
J: TRBJ2-7
CDR3: ASSQGRTSGTFCYEQY

V: TRBV5-1
D: -
J: TRBJ1-3
CDR3: ASSLAGTGNTIY

V: TRBV7-2
D: TRBD1
J: TRBJ2-3
CDR3: ASSLRTGGTDTQY

V: TRBV10-1
D: TRBD2
J: TRBJ2-7
CDR3: ASFGLAGSYEQY

V: TRBV6-5
D: TRBD1
J: TRBJ2-1
CDR3: ASTTAGTDYNEQF

V: TRBV9
D: -
J: TRBJ2-1
CDR3: ASSASGSGGYNEQF

V: TRBV7-8
D: -
J: TRBJ2-2
CDR3: ASSFLESNTGELF

V: TRBV10-3
D: -
J: TRBJ1-2
CDR3: AISENGYT

V: TRBV28
D: -
J: TRBJ2-7
CDR3: ASLSRYEQY

V: TRBV5-3
D: -
J: TRBJ1-2
CDR3: ARSLGDT

V: TRBV15
D: -
J: TRBJ2-5
CDR3: ATSRDRAGQETQY

V: TRBV7-2
D: -
J: TRBJ2-5
CDR3: ASSNSGPKETQY

V: TRBV13
D: -
J: TRBJ1-2
CDR3: ASSLGPIILRFNYGYT

V: TRBV5-4
D: -
J: TRBJ1-2
CDR3: ASSPPLPRGAVSKGYT

V: TRBV5-1
D: -
J: TRBJ1-3
CDR3: ASTSGTWTNTIY

V: TRBV7-9
D: -
J: TRBJ1-1
CDR3: ASSAADGEAF

V: TRBV28
D: TRBD2
J: TRBJ2-7
CDR3: ASSPPSGGLNEQY

V: TRBV15
D: TRBD1
J: TRBJ1-4
CDR3: ATGGTVNEKLF

V: TRBV7-2
D: -
J: TRBJ2-5
CDR3: ASSLEAVTQY

V: TRBV7-6
D: TRBD2
J: TRBJ2-1
CDR3: ASSPNLAGEFYNEQF

V: TRBV19
D: TRBD1
J: TRBJ1-5
CDR3: ASSIEQGTNQPQH

V: TRBV2
D: TRBD1
J: TRBJ1-1
CDR3: ASSEVGTGPGTEAF

V: TRBV6-5
D: -
J: TRBJ1-1
CDR3: ASSSITEAF

V: TRBV7-6
D: TRBD2
J: TRBJ2-7
CDR3: ASSPVPGLSSYEQY

V: TRBV4-2
D: TRBD2
J: TRBJ2-7
CDR3: ASSQDYSGNPLFYEQY

V: TRBV19
D: -
J: TRBJ2-3
CDR3: ASPVVSADTQY

V: TRBV28
D: TRBD2
J: TRBJ2-7
CDR3: ASSTGTSTYEQY

V: TRBV3-1/TRBV3-2
D: TRBD2
J: TRBJ2-7
CDR3: ASSQGLAISYEQY

V: TRBV30
D: TRBD2
J: TRBJ2-1
CDR3: AWTGLGSNEQF

V: TRBV5-1
D: -
J: TRBJ2-3
CDR3: ASSSSSDTQY

V: TRBV7-2
D: -
J: TRBJ1-5
CDR3: ASSLDSNQPQH

V: TRBV7-8
D: -
J: TRBJ1-2
CDR3: ASSSPPNYGYT

V: TRBV7-6
D: -
J: TRBJ2-2
CDR3: ASSLGGPWTGELF

V: TRBV5-6
D: -
J: TRBJ2-3
CDR3: ASSFGLLQDGRAQY

V: TRBV30
D: TRBD1
J: TRBJ1-3
CDR3: AWSVQGTGNTIY

V: TRBV24-1
D: -
J: TRBJ1-5
CDR3: ATSDSRVGQPQH

V: TRBV25-1
D: -
J: TRBJ2-5
CDR3: ASSEFKSQETQY

V: TRBV15
D: -
J: TRBJ2-3
CDR3: ATRGPPTDTQY

V: TRBV25-1
D: -
J: TRBJ2-7
CDR3: ASSGTLIRGFNEQY

V: TRBV3-1/TRBV3-2
D: TRBD2
J: TRBJ2-7
CDR3: ASSPNSGLAGAQY

V: TRBV6-1
D: -
J: TRBJ2-3
CDR3: ASSDMYSTDTQY

V: TRBV7-6
D: TRBD2
J: TRBJ2-3
CDR3: ASSSRGGTSAQY

V: TRBV11-3
D: TRBD1
J: TRBJ2-3
CDR3: ASSLGQGRTDTQY

V: TRBV19
D: -
J: TRBJ2-7
CDR3: ASSIGQASYEQY

V: TRBV18
D: -
J: TRBJ1-1
CDR3: ASSLSTGNTEAF

V: TRBV23-1
D: -
J: TRBJ1-5
CDR3: ASPPYTSWGAGGGKPQH

V: TRBV6-2/TRBV6-3
D: TRBD1
J: TRBJ2-7
CDR3: ASSPRGQLLEQY

V: TRBV25-1
D: -
J: TRBJ1-1
CDR3: ASSSLPPEAF

V: TRBV7-3
D: -
J: TRBJ2-1
CDR3: ASRRDNEQF

V: TRBV28
D: -
J: TRBJ1-1
CDR3: ASSLGQGNTEAF

V: TRBV6-5
D: -
J: TRBJ2-4
CDR3: ASSHTEVGNIQY

V: TRBV21-1
D: -
J: TRBJ1-6
CDR3: ASSKTRDRGVNTPSLLYNSPLH